This T cell receptor beta chain stems from a study of technical replicates of blood from a handful of donors. Measured with immunoSEQ multiplex PCR; TCRdb has only the in-frame clones, and not every one. Of about 59,000 clones in the sample, just under 95% were seen once. The sequencing input was PBMCs. The TCR comes from a human donor in good health. Some clones in this sample may be carry-over from other donors' samples.

CDR3 region: CASSLAGPAETQYF. CDR3 DNA sequence: TGTGCCAGCAGCTTAGCGGGGCCGGCAGAGACCCAGTACTTC. The rearrangement uses TRBV7-2 and TRBJ2-5; D may be TRBD1 (5 bases). V was cut by 0 bases and J by 4 bases, with 9 bases left in between. Germline V gene data show CDR1 as SGHTA and CDR2 as FQGNSA. This CDR3 has 14 amino acids.